A single sample gave rise to the 9 T cell receptor beta chains below, sequenced in a study of human T cells and chemical hapten exposure. Time point here: patch test 1, 2 weeks after DPC sensitization. The treatment was: therapeutic diphenylcyclopropenone sensitization with weekly scalp DPC. Each CDR3 protein gets one entry after TCRdb re-called the RACE reads with MiXCR. The top ten clones hold 2% to 2.5% of a sample with under 450,000 distinct CDR3 sequences, about 4.8% of them seen once. The sequences come from whole blood, collected in connection with sensitization to the hapten diphenylcyclopropenone (DPC). The receptors were sampled from a woman between 45 and 65 years old with alopecia areata. Some clones in this sample may be carry-over from other donors' samples.

This clonotype has at least ten counts. The J gene is TRBJ2-3, the V gene TRBV3-1, with a tentative D call TRBD2 (5 bases). CDR3 size: 15 residues. Deletions cut 4 bases from V and 0 bases from J, with 11 bases between. Germline V gene lookup returns CDR1 LGHDT and CDR2 YNNKEL (reference sequence). The CDR3 nucleotides read TGTGCCAGCAGCCTCTTGAGGGCTAGCACAGATACGCAGTATTTT. Protein: CASSLLRASTDTQYF.

This clonotype has at least ten counts. The chain is built from TRBV13 and TRBJ1-6; TRBD1 matches at 9 bases. With V trimmed by 3 bases and J by 7 bases, 7 bases remained unmatched. The CDR3 is made up of 16 amino acids. Germline-derived CDR1 and CDR2 are PRHDT and FYEKMQ (reference sequence). The DNA of the CDR3 is TGTGCCAGCAGCTTCCCAATCACAGGGGGCAATTCACCCCTCCACTTT. Translation: CASSFPITGGNSPLHF.

This clonotype was recorded at least ten times. The genes are TRBV15 and TRBJ2-1, with D possibly being TRBD2 (6 bases). Germline V gene sequence: CDR1 LNHNV, CDR2 YYDKDF (reference sequence). V was shortened by 0 bases and J by 9 bases, with 21 bases between the two germline ends. CDR3 length: 17 amino acids. The CDR3 sequence is CATSRDLPGGESPEQFF. The CDR3 DNA reads as TGTGCCACCAGCAGAGATCTCCCCGGGGGAGAGTCGCCTGAGCAGTTCTTC.

The chain couples TRBV3-1 to TRBJ2-4, with 7 bases lining up with TRBD2. The CDR3 sequence is 16 residues long. V lost 0 bases, J lost 1 base, and 3 bases stayed unmatched. Germline V gene sequence: CDR1 LGHDT, CDR2 YNNKEL (reference sequence). The DNA for the CDR3 is TGTGCCAGCAGCCAAGATTGGGGGGGTGCCAAAAACATTCAGTACTTC. Its protein is CASSQDWGGAKNIQYF.

V is TRBV5-6 and J is TRBJ1-4; D is unresolved. V lost 3 bases and J lost 4, with 28 bases in between. This CDR3 has 20 amino acids. From germline, CDR1 is SGHDT and CDR2 YYEEEE. The CDR3 spells CASSSISLSRARLFNEKLFF. The CDR3 DNA follows: TGTGCCAGCAGCTCGATCTCGCTGAGCCGGGCCAGACTCTTTAATGAAAAACTGTTTTTT.

This clonotype was detected ten times or more. V gene TRBV29-1 combines with J gene TRBJ2-3; 7 nucleotides agree with TRBD2. Per germline, CDR1 SQVTM and CDR2 ANQGSEA. V dropped 6 bases and J dropped 2; count of bases not matched to a gene: 11. CDR3 length equals 15 residues. CDR3 residues: CSVLTSPHPTDTQYF. The CDR3 nucleotides read TGCAGCGTCCTGACTAGCCCGCATCCCACAGATACGCAGTATTTT.

In its sample, this clonotype was seen many times. This rearrangement joins TRBV13 to TRBJ2-5; no clear D gene. Germline V gives CDR1 PRHDT, CDR2 FYEKMQ (reference sequence). V was cut by 0 bases and J by 5 bases, with 4 bases left in between. The CDR3 has 12 residues. The chain's CDR3 is CASSLGRETQYF. CDR3 sequence (DNA): TGTGCCAGCAGCTTAGGCCGGGAGACCCAGTACTTC.

This clonotype was seen at least ten times. The rearrangement joins TRBV10-3 to TRBJ2-7; TRBD1 matches 9 bases. The CDR3 runs to 12 residues. V lost 8 bases to trimming and J lost 5 bases; unmatched junction nucleotides: 4. CDR1 ENHRY and CDR2 SYGVKD come from the germline V gene. The CDR3 protein is CAIADRGDEQYF. The CDR3 coding sequence is TGTGCCATCGCGGACAGGGGAGACGAGCAGTACTTC.

The chain carries TRBV7-2 and TRBJ1-3; D possibly corresponds to TRBD1 (6 bases). In germline, CDR1 is SGHTA, CDR2 FQGNSA. The V and J ends lost 7 bases and 0 bases respectively, with 10 bases between them. The CDR3 is 14 amino acids. CDR3 sequence reads: CASTRTVSGNTIYF. CDR3 nucleotide sequence: TGTGCCAGCACCCGGACAGTCTCTGGAAACACCATATATTTT. Complete variable domain (other parts from reference TRBV7-2 and TRBJ1-3): GAGVSQSPSNKVTEKGKDVELRCDPISGHTALYWYRQSLGQGLEFLIYFQGNSAPDKSGLPSDRFSAERTGGSVSTLTIQRTQQEDSAVYLCASTRTVSGNTIYFGEGSWLTVV.